Listed below are T cell receptor beta chains from one sample, sequenced in a study of neurological immune-mediated disorders. TCRdb reprocessed the 5' RACE reads via MiXCR and lists one record per CDR3 protein. The sample lists approximately 70,000 distinct CDR3 sequences, approximately 4.1% occurring once. The sequencing sample was made of PBMCs. Source of these receptors: a man aged 25 to 40 with multiple sclerosis. Both conserved end residues are part of each CDR3. Each record gives: V gene, clone size, D gene, J gene, CDR3 protein, CDR3 DNA. A D gene is named only where the DNA matches it firmly. For some rows the clone size is stated as once, few or many, or as a class when expanded; others skip it.

TRBV27,many,NA,TRBJ1-5,CASSLWGQPQHF,TGTGCCAGCAGTTTATGGGGTCAGCCCCAGCATTTT
TRBV7-2,many,NA,TRBJ1-5,CASSLRGEAQPQHF,TGTGCCAGCAGCTTAAGAGGGGAAGCTCAGCCCCAGCATTTT
TRBV7-9,many,NA,TRBJ1-1,CASSPGTTYEDTEAFF,TGTGCCAGCAGCCCCGGGACAACTTACGAGGACACTGAAGCTTTCTTT
TRBV3-1,NA,NA,TRBJ2-4,CASSQQGTSGPKKIQYF,TGTGCCAGCAGCCAACAAGGGACAAGCGGTCCCAAAAAAATTCAGTACTTC
TRBV24-1,many,NA,TRBJ2-1,CATSDIAGASGQFF,TGTGCCACCAGTGATATTGCGGGGGCCTCCGGGCAGTTCTTC
TRBV3-1,many,TRBD2,TRBJ2-3,CASSHGGVTDTQYF,TGTGCCAGCAGCCACGGGGGGGTCACAGATACGCAGTATTTT
TRBV14,many,NA,TRBJ1-1,CASSQFVTNTEAFF,TGTGCCAGCAGCCAATTCGTCACGAACACTGAAGCTTTCTTT
TRBV3-1,many,NA,TRBJ2-1,CASSLRDYNEQFF,TGTGCCAGCAGCTTACGGGACTACAATGAGCAGTTCTTC
TRBV5-1,many,TRBD1,TRBJ2-7,CASSWGTGSYEQYF,TGCGCCAGCAGCTGGGGGACAGGGTCCTACGAGCAGTACTTC
TRBV7-2,many,NA,TRBJ1-5,CASSSRKGGSNQPQHF,TGTGCCAGCAGCTCCCGTAAAGGGGGGAGCAATCAGCCCCAGCATTTT
TRBV25-1,many,TRBD1,TRBJ2-7,CASRDRVYEQYF,TGTGCCAGCCGGGACAGGGTCTACGAGCAGTACTTC
TRBV6-2/TRBV6-3,many,TRBD2,TRBJ2-3,CASSSGGATDTQYF,TGTGCCAGCAGTAGCGGGGGGGCCACAGATACGCAGTATTTT
TRBV5-1,many,NA,TRBJ2-2,CASSLDRGGGELFF,TGCGCCAGCAGCTTGGACAGGGGAGGCGGGGAGCTGTTTTTT
TRBV29-1,many,TRBD2,TRBJ2-3,CSVSGLAGGTDTQYF,TGCAGCGTCTCGGGACTAGCGGGGGGGACAGATACGCAGTATTTT
TRBV5-5,few,NA,TRBJ1-2,CASSYVLNYGYTF,TGTGCCAGCAGCTACGTACTGAACTATGGCTACACCTTC
TRBV4-1,NA,TRBD1,TRBJ1-5,CASSHLPMGQGGYSNQPQHF,TGCGCCAGCAGCCACCTACCTATGGGACAGGGTGGGTATAGCAATCAGCCCCAGCATTTT
TRBV5-1,many,NA,TRBJ1-1,CASSLGLTTEAFF,TGCGCCAGCAGCTTGGGGCTCACCACTGAAGCTTTCTTT
TRBV12-3/TRBV12-4,many,NA,TRBJ2-3,CASSRDRRSTDTQYF,TGTGCCAGCAGTCGCGACAGGCGTAGCACAGATACGCAGTATTTT
TRBV7-6,few,NA,TRBJ1-5,CASSLGDGNQPQHF,TGTGCCAGCAGCTTAGGAGACGGCAATCAGCCCCAGCATTTT
TRBV6-2/TRBV6-3,many,TRBD1,TRBJ1-5,CASSWTGGNQPQHF,TGTGCCAGCAGTTGGACAGGGGGCAATCAGCCCCAGCATTTT
TRBV5-1,many,NA,TRBJ2-1,CASSLGGANEQFF,TGCGCCAGCAGCTTGGGGGGGGCCAATGAGCAGTTCTTC
TRBV5-1,many,NA,TRBJ2-1,CASSLAGTGSAYNEQFF,TGCGCCAGCAGCTTGGCGGGTACAGGGAGCGCCTACAATGAGCAGTTCTTC
TRBV5-1,many,NA,TRBJ2-1,CASSLSGVNNEQFF,TGCGCCAGCAGCTTGTCAGGGGTGAACAATGAGCAGTTCTTC
TRBV15,many,NA,TRBJ2-3,CATSRDQDTQYF,TGTGCCACCAGCAGAGATCAAGATACGCAGTATTTT
TRBV5-1,many,NA,TRBJ2-1,CASSLAGGGNEQFF,TGCGCCAGCAGCTTGGCCGGAGGGGGGAATGAGCAGTTCTTC